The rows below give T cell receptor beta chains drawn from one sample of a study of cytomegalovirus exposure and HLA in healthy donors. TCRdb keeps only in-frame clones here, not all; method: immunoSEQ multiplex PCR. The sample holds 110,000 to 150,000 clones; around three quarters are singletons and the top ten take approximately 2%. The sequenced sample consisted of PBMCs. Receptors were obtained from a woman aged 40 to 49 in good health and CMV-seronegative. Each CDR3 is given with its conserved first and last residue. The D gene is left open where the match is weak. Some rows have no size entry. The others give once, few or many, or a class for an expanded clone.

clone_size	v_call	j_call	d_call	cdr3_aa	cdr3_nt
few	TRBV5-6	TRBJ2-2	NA	CASTHLPPYTGELFF	TGTGCCAGCACCCATCTACCCCCTTACACCGGGGAGCTGTTTTTT
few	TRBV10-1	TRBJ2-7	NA	CASSEDGYEQYF	TGCGCCAGCAGCGAGGACGGGTACGAGCAGTACTTC
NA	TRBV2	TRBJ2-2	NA	CASSPGVATGELFF	TGTGCCAGCAGTCCCGGGGTCGCCACCGGGGAGCTGTTTTTT
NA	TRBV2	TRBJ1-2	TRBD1	CASISTGTGYTF	TGTGCCAGCATTTCGACAGGGACAGGCTACACCTTC
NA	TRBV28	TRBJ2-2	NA	CASNDATANTGELFF	TGTGCCAGCAACGACGCGACAGCGAACACCGGGGAGCTGTTTTTT
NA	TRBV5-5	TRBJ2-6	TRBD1	CASTETGGNSGANVLTF	TGTGCCAGCACCGAGACAGGGGGCAACTCTGGGGCCAACGTCCTGACTTTC
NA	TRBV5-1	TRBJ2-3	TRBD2	CASSLGLAGEDTQYF	TGCGCCAGCAGCTTGGGACTAGCGGGAGAAGATACGCAGTATTTT
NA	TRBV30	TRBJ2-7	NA	CAWSSDYEQYF	TGTGCCTGGAGCTCAGACTACGAGCAGTACTTC
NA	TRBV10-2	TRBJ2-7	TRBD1	CASSDRGPYEQYF	TGCGCCAGCAGCGACAGGGGACCCTACGAGCAGTACTTC
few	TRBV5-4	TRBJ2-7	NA	CASSLADFEYEQYF	TGTGCCAGCAGCTTGGCGGACTTTGAATACGAGCAGTACTTC
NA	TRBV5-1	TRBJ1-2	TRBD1	CASSLTTGGGYGYTF	TGCGCCAGCAGCTTGACCACAGGGGGCGGTTATGGCTACACCTTC
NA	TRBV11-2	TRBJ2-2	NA	CASSLWESNTGELFF	TGTGCCAGCAGCTTGTGGGAGTCTAACACCGGGGAGCTGTTTTTT
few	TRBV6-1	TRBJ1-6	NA	CASSEAMGDNSPLHF	TGTGCCAGCAGTGAAGCGATGGGAGATAATTCACCCCTCCACTTT
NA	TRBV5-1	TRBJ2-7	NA	CASSFREPYEQYF	TGCGCCAGCAGCTTTAGGGAGCCTTACGAGCAGTACTTC
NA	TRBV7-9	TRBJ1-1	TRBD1	CASSLRPGGTEAFF	TGTGCCAGCAGCTTAAGACCAGGGGGCACTGAAGCTTTCTTT
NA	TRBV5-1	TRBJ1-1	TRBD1	CASSWTGTEAFF	TGCGCCAGCAGCTGGACAGGCACTGAAGCTTTCTTT
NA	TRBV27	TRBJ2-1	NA	CASSLGRVGTNEQFF	TGTGCCAGCAGTTTAGGGCGGGTAGGTACGAATGAGCAGTTCTTC
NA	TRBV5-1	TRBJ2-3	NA	CASSFSGSTDTQYF	TGCGCCAGCAGCTTTAGCGGATCCACAGATACGCAGTATTTT
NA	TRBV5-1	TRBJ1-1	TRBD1	CASSNQGADTEAFF	TGCGCCAGCTCGAATCAGGGGGCTGACACTGAAGCTTTCTTT
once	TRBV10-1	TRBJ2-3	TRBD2	CASSERAGASTDTQYF	TGCGCCAGCAGTGAGCGAGCGGGAGCTAGCACAGATACGCAGTATTTT
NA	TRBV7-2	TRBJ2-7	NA	CASSFGGANYEQYF	TGTGCCAGCAGCTTTGGGGGGGCTAATTACGAGCAGTACTTC
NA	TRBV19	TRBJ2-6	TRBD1	CASRTGSSGANVLTF	TGTGCCAGTAGGACAGGGTCCTCTGGGGCCAACGTCCTGACTTTC
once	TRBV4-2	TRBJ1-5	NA	CASSQDLGLSRAQHF	TGTGCCAGCAGCCAAGATCTTGGCCTTTCGAGGGCCCAGCATTTT
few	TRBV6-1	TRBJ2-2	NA	CASSEEAGANTGELFF	TGTGCCAGCAGTGAAGAGGCAGGGGCGAACACCGGGGAGCTGTTTTTT
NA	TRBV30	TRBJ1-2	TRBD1	CAWSVGPGGYGYTF	TGTGCCTGGAGTGTCGGTCCAGGGGGGTATGGCTACACCTTC
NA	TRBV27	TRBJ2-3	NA	CASRSQGTDTQYF	TGTGCCAGCAGGTCGCAGGGAACAGATACGCAGTATTTT
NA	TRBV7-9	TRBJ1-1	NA	CASSQSGGPTEAFF	TGTGCCAGCAGCCAGTCGGGGGGTCCCACTGAAGCTTTCTTT
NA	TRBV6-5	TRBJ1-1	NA	CASSYWRAGTEAFF	TGTGCCAGCAGTTACTGGCGGGCGGGGACTGAAGCTTTCTTT
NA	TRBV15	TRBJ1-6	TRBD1	CATRTGGRYNSPLHF	TGTGCCACTCGGACAGGGGGTCGCTATAATTCACCCCTCCACTTT
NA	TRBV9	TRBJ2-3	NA	CASSVARGGRTDTQYF	TGTGCCAGCAGCGTAGCAAGGGGGGGCCGCACAGATACGCAGTATTTT
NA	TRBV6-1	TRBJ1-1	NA	CASIINRENTEAFF	TGTGCCAGCATCATTAACAGGGAGAACACTGAAGCTTTCTTT
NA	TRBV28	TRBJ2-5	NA	CASSFLSPAGRETQYF	TGTGCCAGCAGTTTTCTATCTCCGGCAGGTCGAGAGACCCAGTACTTC
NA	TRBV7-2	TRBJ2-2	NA	CASSFARGTNTGELFF	TGTGCCAGCAGCTTCGCCCGCGGGACGAACACCGGGGAGCTGTTTTTT
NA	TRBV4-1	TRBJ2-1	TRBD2	CASSQPTSGKYNEQFF	TGCGCCAGCAGCCAACCCACTAGCGGGAAATACAATGAGCAGTTCTTC
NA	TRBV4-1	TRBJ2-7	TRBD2	CASSQKKGSGRFPYEQYF	TGCGCCAGCAGCCAAAAGAAGGGTAGCGGGAGATTTCCCTACGAGCAGTACTTC
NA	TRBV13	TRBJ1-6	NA	CASSLISTALGSPLHF	TGTGCCAGCAGCCTAATTTCGACAGCCTTAGGGTCACCCCTCCACTTT
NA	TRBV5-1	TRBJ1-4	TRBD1	CASSPGGTGNEKLFF	TGCGCCAGCAGCCCGGGGGGGACAGGGAATGAAAAACTGTTTTTT
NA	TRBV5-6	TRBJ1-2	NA	CASSSLTMDRLYGYTF	TGTGCCAGCAGCTCCCTGACGATGGACAGACTCTATGGCTACACCTTC
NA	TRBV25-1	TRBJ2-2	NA	CASSEYWSDTGELFF	TGTGCCAGCAGTGAATATTGGAGTGACACCGGGGAGCTGTTTTTT
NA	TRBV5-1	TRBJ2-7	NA	CASSSVGAYEQYF	TGCGCCAGCAGCTCGGTAGGGGCCTACGAGCAGTACTTC
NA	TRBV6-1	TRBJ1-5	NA	CASRSTVNQPQHF	TGTGCCAGCAGGTCGACAGTTAATCAGCCCCAGCATTTT
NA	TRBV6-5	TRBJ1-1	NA	CASSYHSTGTEAFF	TGTGCCAGCAGTTACCACTCAACTGGCACTGAAGCTTTCTTT
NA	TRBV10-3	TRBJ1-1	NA	CAISLQGNTEAFF	TGTGCCATCAGTCTACAGGGGAACACTGAAGCTTTCTTT
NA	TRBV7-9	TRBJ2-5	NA	CASSLWGEETQYF	TGTGCCAGCAGCTTATGGGGCGAAGAGACCCAGTACTTC
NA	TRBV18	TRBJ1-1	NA	CASSPRQGLANTEAFF	TGTGCCAGCTCACCACGGCAGGGGTTGGCAAACACTGAAGCTTTCTTT
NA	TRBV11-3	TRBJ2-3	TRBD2	CASSLGTSGGYGTDTQYF	TGTGCCAGCAGCTTGGGGACTAGCGGGGGGTACGGCACAGATACGCAGTATTTT
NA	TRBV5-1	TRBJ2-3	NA	CASSLRVTDTQYF	TGCGCCAGCAGCTTAAGAGTCACAGATACGCAGTATTTT
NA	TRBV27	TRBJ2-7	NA	CASSRLDSYEQYF	TGTGCCAGCAGTCGTTTGGACAGCTACGAGCAGTACTTC
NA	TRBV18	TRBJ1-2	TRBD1	CASSPLDRVDYGYTF	TGTGCCAGCTCACCTTTGGACAGGGTGGACTATGGCTACACCTTC
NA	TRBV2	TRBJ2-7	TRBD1	CASQDRGNEQYF	TGTGCCAGCCAGGACAGGGGTAACGAGCAGTACTTC
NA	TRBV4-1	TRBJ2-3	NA	CASSQQQGTDTQYF	TGCGCCAGCAGCCAGCAGCAGGGCACAGATACGCAGTATTTT
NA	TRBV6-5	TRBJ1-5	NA	CASEPQGGQPQHF	TGTGCCAGCGAACCCCAGGGCGGACAGCCCCAGCATTTT
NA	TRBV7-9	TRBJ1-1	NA	CASSLGAMAFF	TGTGCCAGCAGCTTAGGAGCGATGGCTTTCTTT
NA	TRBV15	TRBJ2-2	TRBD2	CATSRDGGLADTGELFF	TGTGCCACCAGCAGAGATGGGGGACTAGCGGACACCGGGGAGCTGTTTTTT
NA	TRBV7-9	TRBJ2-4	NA	CASSPKRAKNIQYF	TGTGCCAGCAGCCCGAAGAGAGCCAAAAACATTCAGTACTTC